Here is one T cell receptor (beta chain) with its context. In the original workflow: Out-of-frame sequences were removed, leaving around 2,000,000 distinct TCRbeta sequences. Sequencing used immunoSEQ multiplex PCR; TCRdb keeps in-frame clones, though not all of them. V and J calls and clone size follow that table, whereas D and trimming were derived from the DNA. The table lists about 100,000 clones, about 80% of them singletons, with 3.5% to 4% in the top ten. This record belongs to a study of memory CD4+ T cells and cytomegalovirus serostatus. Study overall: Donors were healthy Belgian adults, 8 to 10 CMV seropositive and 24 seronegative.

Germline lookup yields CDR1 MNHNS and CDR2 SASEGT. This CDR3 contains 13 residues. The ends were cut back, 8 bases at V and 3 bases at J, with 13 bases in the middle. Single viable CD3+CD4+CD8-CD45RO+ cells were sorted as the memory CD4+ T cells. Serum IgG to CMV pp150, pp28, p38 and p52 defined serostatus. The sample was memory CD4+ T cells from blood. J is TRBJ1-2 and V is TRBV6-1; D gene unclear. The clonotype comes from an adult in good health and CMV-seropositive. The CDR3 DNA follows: TGTGCCAGCGGGCGGGTGTCGGACTATGGCTACACCTTC. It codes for CASGRVSDYGYTF.